This TCR beta chain is from a study of blood T cell repertoires in COVID-19. Across the whole study: COVID-19 samples collected from the United States, Italy and Spain covered acute and convalescent phases. PBMCs, B-cell-depleted T cells, or T cells were the source of the cDNA or gDNA that made up the material.

As processed by the authors: Reference gene primer amplification gave estimated nucleated cell counts. TCRdb's table, derived via immunoSEQ multiplex PCR, lists solely in-frame clones and lacks some. From that table come the V and J calls and clone size; the DNA was used to work out D and trimming. The repertoire holds about 170,000 clones, with 85% to 90% as singletons. Per the germline V gene, CDR1 is MDHEN and CDR2 is SYDVKM. V shed 7 bases, J shed 4 bases, and the junction held 16 bases outside the gene matches. This CDR3 has 19 amino acids. The genes are TRBV28 and TRBJ2-2; 12 positions match TRBD2. The receptor comes from a man between 18 and 35 years old with active or convalescent COVID-19. Sequencing input: peripheral blood. CDR3 loop: CASKGSGLAGRAGTGELFF. DNA for the CDR3: TGTGCCAGCAAGGGGTCTGGACTAGCGGGGAGGGCAGGCACCGGGGAGCTGTTTTTT.